This T cell receptor beta chain emerged from a study of T-cell reconstitution after alpha-beta-depleted transplantation in children. Broader study findings: By about two months after transplant, alpha-beta T cells reportedly arose from several hundred graft clones that had expanded. One year after transplant, T-cell counts and diversity came mostly from newly produced T cells. Elevated TCRbeta diversity at day 60 was traced, in some patients, to surviving recipient T cells and thymic progenitors.

This sample's TCRbeta library carried unique molecular identifier barcodes. TCRdb re-called the PCR reads through MiXCR, storing one row per CDR3 protein. The data contain around 800,000 distinct CDR3 sequences, about 15% of them singletons. Germline-derived CDR1 and CDR2 are LGHDT and YNNKEL (reference sequence). Trimming took off 3 bases at V and 12 bases at J, with 14 bases between the two ends. The CDR3 is 13 residues long. On this clonotype: As yet, its antigen is unknown.

The sequencing here drew on PBMCs, mostly from graft donor cells, taken 360 days after TCRalphabeta/CD19-depleted stem cell transplant. The sequence derives from a male patient between 10 and 17 years old who had a stem cell transplant for acute lymphoblastic leukemia, so the T cells may come from the graft donor. The chain carries TRBV3-1 and TRBJ2-2; D is ambiguous. The CDR3 is CASSQVKGEKLFF. The CDR3 nucleotides read TGTGCCAGCAGCCAGGTGAAGGGTGAAAAGCTGTTTTTT.